A single sample gave rise to the 14 T cell receptor beta chains below, sequenced in a study of beta chain features in type 1 diabetes. Every bit of the isolated RNA underwent reverse transcription, so sequencing read expressed TCRB transcripts. The table came from immunoSEQ multiplex PCR; TCRdb's copy has only in-frame clones and leaves some out. The sample yields about 620,000 clones, around a sixth seen once. Source material: naive CD4+ T cells from blood. The receptors stem from a young man in good health.

The chain joins TRBV7-9 to TRBJ2-7; TRBD1 agrees at 8 bases. V was pared by 5 bases and J by 7 bases, with 10 bases of the junction left unmatched. This CDR3 spans 14 amino acids. Germline CDR1 is SEHNR and CDR2 is FQNEAQ (reference sequence). DNA of the CDR3: TGTGCCAGCAGCCAACGCAGCCGGGACAGGGAGCAGTACTTC. Translating gives CASSQRSRDREQYF.

The rearrangement uses TRBV30 and TRBJ1-3, with no clear D. The V gene's germline CDR1 is GTSNPN and CDR2 SVGIG (reference sequence). Between the trimmed V and J ends, which lost 4 bases and 2 bases, there was a span of 6 bases. There are 12 residues in the CDR3. In DNA, the CDR3 is TGTGCCTGGAAGCAGACTGGAAACACCATATATTTT. This gives the protein CAWKQTGNTIYF.

In its sample, this clone was seen a few times. The CDR3 loop is CSVHRAMNTGELFF. In DNA, the CDR3 is TGCAGCGTTCACAGGGCGATGAACACCGGGGAGCTGTTTTTT. The chain employs TRBV29-1 and TRBJ2-2, with D possibly being TRBD1 (6 bases). V lost 5 bases, J lost 1 base, and 11 bases lay in between. The CDR3 is 14 amino acids. CDR1 SQVTM and CDR2 ANQGSEA come from the germline V gene.

V is TRBV29-1 and J is TRBJ1-2; D is unresolved. The CDR3 covers 12 residues. Germline V gene data show CDR1 as SQVTM and CDR2 as ANQGSEA. The V and J ends lost 5 bases and 6 bases respectively, with 13 bases between them. CDR3: CSVLKRVDGYTF. The CDR3 nucleotides read TGCAGCGTTCTAAAGCGCGTGGATGGCTACACCTTC.

This clone was found many times. J is TRBJ2-3 and V is TRBV10-3; either TRBD1 or TRBD2 may supply D (5 bases each). V was shortened by 4 bases and J by 5 bases, with 10 bases between the two germline ends. CDR3 length: 13 amino acids. Germline CDR1 and CDR2: ENHRY and SYGVKD. The CDR3 nucleotides are TGTGCCATCAGTGTCGGGGCGGAAGATACGCAGTATTTT. Amino acids: CAISVGAEDTQYF.

This clone has just a few counts. The rearrangement links TRBV5-6 to TRBJ2-4; D is perhaps TRBD2 (5 bases). Trimming left V 5 bases short and J 7 bases short, with 13 bases between. Per the germline V gene, CDR1 is SGHDT and CDR2 is YYEEEE. CDR3 length equals 13 residues. This chain's CDR3 is CASRQRGMNIQYF. The CDR3 DNA sequence: TGTGCCAGCAGGCAACGGGGTATGAACATTCAGTACTTC.

The chain carries TRBV4-1 and TRBJ1-2; the D gene is possibly TRBD1 (5 bases). Germline values: CDR1 MGHRA, CDR2 YSYEKL. Trimming left V 1 base short and J 3 bases short, with 15 bases between. CDR3 length: 16 amino acids. CDR3 loop: CASSQGAGSSHYGYTF. DNA of the CDR3: TGCGCCAGCAGCCAAGGGGCAGGGAGTTCCCACTATGGCTACACCTTC.

The rearrangement joins TRBV27 to TRBJ1-2; no reliable D call. The CDR3 is 15 amino acids. Germline V gene lookup returns CDR1 MNHEY and CDR2 SMNVEV (reference sequence). V lost 5 bases and J 1 base, leaving 14 bases between the germline ends. This CDR3 is CASSPLAAINYGYTF. The CDR3, as DNA: TGTGCCAGCAGTCCCCTGGCAGCTATTAACTATGGCTACACCTTC.

This chain connects TRBV7-6 to TRBJ1-2; 10 bases fit TRBD1. J lost 5 bases, V lost 5 bases, and 8 bases had no gene match. Germline CDR1 reads SGHVS; CDR2 reads FNYEAQ. The CDR3 loop spans 15 amino acids. CDR3 coding DNA: TGTGCCAGCAGCCTAACGACAGGGGGCGGGTATGGCTACACCTTC. As protein: CASSLTTGGGYGYTF.

This clone came up a few times. V is TRBV28 and J is TRBJ1-1, with TRBD1 matching 7 bases. The ends lost 2 bases at V and 2 bases at J; junction bases unmatched: 5. This CDR3 is 15 amino acids long. Germline V CDR1 and CDR2: MDHEN, SYDVKM. CDR3: CASSLLGQANTEAFF. CDR3 nucleotide sequence: TGTGCCAGCAGTTTACTTGGACAGGCAAACACTGAAGCTTTCTTT.

This clone has just a few counts. At the DNA level, this CDR3 is encoded by other sequences in the same sample as well. The chain recombines TRBV5-1 with TRBJ2-3; the D gene is possibly TRBD1 (6 bases). CDR1 and CDR2 from the germline V gene are SGHRS and YFSETQ. This CDR3 contains 15 residues. The ends were cut back, 0 bases at V and 1 base at J, with 9 bases in the middle. CDR3 nucleotide sequence: TGCGCCAGCAGCTTGGGGCAGGGGCGCACAGATACGCAGTATTTT. It specifies CASSLGQGRTDTQYF.

The gene calls are TRBV6-5 and TRBJ2-7; D ambiguous. Germline V gene data show CDR1 as MNHEY and CDR2 as SVGAGI. Trimming left V 2 bases short and J 3 bases short, with 11 bases between. The CDR3 is 14 residues long. DNA of the CDR3: TGTGCCAGCAGTTACGGTCAGGCCCGCTACGAGCAGTACTTC. It codes for CASSYGQARYEQYF.

The chain carries TRBV5-4 and TRBJ2-6; D unresolved. V was trimmed by 2 bases and J by 0 bases, leaving 6 bases between them. The CDR3 sequence is 15 residues long. Germline V gene sequence: CDR1 SGHNT, CDR2 YYREEE (reference sequence). This CDR3 reads CASSLRISGANVLTF. The CDR3 DNA follows: TGTGCCAGCAGCTTACGCATCTCTGGGGCCAACGTCCTGACTTTC.

This clone was detected only a few times. The chain combines TRBV7-6 with TRBJ2-1; no clear D gene. The CDR3 runs to 14 residues. Trimming shortened V by 1 base and J by 6 bases, and 10 bases separated the two germline ends. Germline CDR1 is SGHVS and CDR2 is FNYEAQ. CDR3 bases: TGTGCCAGCAGCTTAGGGAATGGTGGCAATGAGCAGTTCTTC. It translates to CASSLGNGGNEQFF.